This note documents a single TCR beta chain sequence. Its antigen is unknown. Sequenced material consisted of expressed TCRB transcripts (all of the isolated RNA was reverse transcribed). TCRdb's copy holds only in-frame clones and misses some; the assay was immunoSEQ multiplex PCR. Among over 300,000 clones, about a tenth were seen once, and the ten largest hold about 1%. The sample belongs to a study of beta chain features in type 1 diabetes. Study overall: Across the samples, about 100 million sorted cells were examined in total.

Per germline, CDR1 SQVTM and CDR2 ANQGSEA. The CDR3 sequence is 12 residues long. With 6 bases removed from V and 5 bases from J, the gap between germline ends came to 13 bases. Study results and caveats: More deletions and fewer insertions at VDJ junctions were seen in type 1 diabetes patients. Researchers reported that naive, central memory and Treg TCRB repertoires appeared more similar in patients than in healthy donors. Type 1 diabetes patients showed a moderate but significant shortening of TCRB CDR3s in all four CD4+ subsets.

The sequence derives from a man in his thirties or forties with type 1 diabetes. The chain recombines TRBV29-1 with TRBJ1-1, with D tentatively TRBD1 (6 bases). Input material: central memory CD4+ T cells from blood. Written as DNA, the CDR3 is TGCAGCGTCCCTAGGGGGGGGACTGAAGCTTTCTTT. Its translation is CSVPRGGTEAFF.